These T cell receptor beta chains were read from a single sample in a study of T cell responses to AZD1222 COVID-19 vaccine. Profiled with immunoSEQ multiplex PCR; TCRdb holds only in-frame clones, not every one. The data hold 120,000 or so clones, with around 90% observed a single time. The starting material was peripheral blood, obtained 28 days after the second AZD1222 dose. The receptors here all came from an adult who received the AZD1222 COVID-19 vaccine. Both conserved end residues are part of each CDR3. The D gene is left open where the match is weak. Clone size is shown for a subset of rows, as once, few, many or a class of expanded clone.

CDR3: CASSLGRDTSSYEQYF; DNA: TGTGCCAGCAGCTTAGGCCGGGACACAAGCTCCTACGAGCAGTACTTC; D: -; V: TRBV7-2; size: -; J: TRBJ2-7
CDR3: CASSLAAGTYEQYF; DNA: TGTGCCAGCAGCCTGGCGGCAGGGACCTACGAGCAGTACTTC; D: -; V: TRBV5-4; size: -; J: TRBJ2-7
CDR3: CASSLDLYLAETQYF; DNA: TGTGCCAGCAGCTTGGATCTCTACCTCGCAGAGACCCAGTACTTC; D: -; V: TRBV5-5; size: -; J: TRBJ2-5
CDR3: CASSYRDRGRGTEAFF; DNA: TGTGCCAGCAGTTACCGGGACAGGGGGCGCGGCACTGAAGCTTTCTTT; D: TRBD1; V: TRBV6-5; size: -; J: TRBJ1-1
CDR3: CASSLPPTNQPQHF; DNA: TGTGCCAGCAGCTTACCTCCTACAAATCAGCCCCAGCATTTT; D: -; V: TRBV7-2; size: once; J: TRBJ1-5
CDR3: CAITMGNSPLHF; DNA: TGTGCCATTACGATGGGGAATTCACCCCTCCACTTT; D: -; V: TRBV7-9; size: -; J: TRBJ1-6
CDR3: CSASIGISGQETQYF; DNA: TGCAGTGCTAGTATCGGCATTAGTGGGCAAGAGACCCAGTACTTC; D: -; V: TRBV20-1; size: -; J: TRBJ2-5
CDR3: CASSLIIYEQYF; DNA: TGTGCCAGCAGCCTCATAATCTACGAGCAGTACTTC; D: -; V: TRBV11-2; size: -; J: TRBJ2-7
CDR3: CASSSFATSGDGYTF; DNA: TGTGCCAGCAGCTCATTCGCGACATCAGGGGATGGCTACACCTTC; D: -; V: TRBV7-9; size: -; J: TRBJ1-2
CDR3: CASLGQGRGYTF; DNA: TGTGCCAGCCTGGGACAGGGGAGAGGCTACACCTTC; D: TRBD1; V: TRBV19; size: few; J: TRBJ1-2
CDR3: CASSFAATGELFF; DNA: TGTGCCAGCAGTTTTGCAGCCACCGGGGAGCTGTTTTTT; D: -; V: TRBV12-3/TRBV12-4; size: -; J: TRBJ2-2
CDR3: CASSLGGENTEAFF; DNA: TGTGCCAGCAGCTTAGGGGGGGAGAACACTGAAGCTTTCTTT; D: -; V: TRBV7-8; size: -; J: TRBJ1-1
CDR3: CASSPTGFTGAFF; DNA: TGTGCCAGCAGCCCAACAGGGTTCACGGGGGCTTTCTTT; D: -; V: TRBV7-3; size: -; J: TRBJ1-1
CDR3: CASSQGLGGYTF; DNA: TGTGCCAGCAGCCAAGGGTTGGGCGGCTACACCTTC; D: -; V: TRBV3-1/TRBV3-2; size: -; J: TRBJ1-2
CDR3: CASSPPRQGFIAEAFF; DNA: TGTGCCAGCAGTCCGCCTCGACAGGGGTTTATCGCTGAAGCTTTCTTT; D: TRBD1; V: TRBV27; size: -; J: TRBJ1-1
CDR3: CASSLSRNQETQYF; DNA: TGTGCCAGCAGTTTATCCCGGAACCAAGAGACCCAGTACTTC; D: -; V: TRBV27; size: -; J: TRBJ2-5
CDR3: CASSLETGTYSPLHF; DNA: TGCGCCAGCAGCTTGGAGACAGGGACTTATTCACCCCTCCACTTT; D: TRBD1; V: TRBV5-1; size: -; J: TRBJ1-6
CDR3: CASSSRVGIYNEQFF; DNA: TGTGCCAGCAGCTCTCGAGTGGGTATATACAATGAGCAGTTCTTC; D: -; V: TRBV5-4; size: -; J: TRBJ2-1
CDR3: CASSHGARFLLAPQHF; DNA: TGTGCCAGTAGTCACGGGGCCCGGTTCCTTTTGGCGCCCCAGCATTTT; D: -; V: TRBV19; size: -; J: TRBJ1-5
CDR3: CASRSGTSGDTQYF; DNA: TGTGCCAGCAGATCTGGGACTAGCGGAGATACGCAGTATTTT; D: TRBD2; V: TRBV6-5; size: -; J: TRBJ2-3
CDR3: CASSRGQGAQLTGELFF; DNA: TGTGCCAGCAGCCGGGGACAGGGAGCGCAGCTAACCGGGGAGCTGTTTTTT; D: TRBD1; V: TRBV5-4; size: -; J: TRBJ2-2
CDR3: CSAQGLAGGLSYEQYF; DNA: TGCAGCGCCCAGGGACTAGCGGGGGGCCTGTCCTACGAGCAGTACTTC; D: TRBD2; V: TRBV29-1; size: -; J: TRBJ2-7
CDR3: CSVEVVAYNNEKLFF; DNA: TGCAGCGTTGAAGTGGTGGCGTATAATAATGAAAAACTGTTTTTT; D: -; V: TRBV29-1; size: -; J: TRBJ1-4
CDR3: CASSLQLNTEAFF; DNA: TGTGCCAGCAGTTTACAGCTCAACACTGAAGCTTTCTTT; D: -; V: TRBV12-3/TRBV12-4; size: -; J: TRBJ1-1
CDR3: CASSPRDRVEKLFF; DNA: TGTGCCAGCAGCCCCCGGGACAGGGTTGAAAAACTGTTTTTT; D: TRBD1; V: TRBV9; size: -; J: TRBJ1-4
CDR3: CSASESVGEQGNYGYTF; DNA: TGCAGTGCTAGTGAGTCTGTGGGGGAACAGGGTAACTATGGCTACACCTTC; D: -; V: TRBV20-1; size: -; J: TRBJ1-2
CDR3: CASSQAPGDGYTF; DNA: TGCGCCAGCAGCCAAGCCCCAGGGGACGGCTACACCTTC; D: -; V: TRBV4-3; size: -; J: TRBJ1-2
CDR3: CASSRPGTGATNEKLFF; DNA: TGTGCCAGCAGCCGTCCCGGGACAGGAGCAACTAATGAAAAACTGTTTTTT; D: TRBD1; V: TRBV5-6; size: -; J: TRBJ1-4
CDR3: CASSERGRHTEAFF; DNA: TGTGCCAGCAGTGAACGGGGAAGGCACACTGAAGCTTTCTTT; D: -; V: TRBV2; size: -; J: TRBJ1-1
CDR3: CSVVSGRAEAFF; DNA: TGCAGCGTTGTGTCCGGCCGGGCTGAAGCTTTCTTT; D: -; V: TRBV29-1; size: -; J: TRBJ1-1
CDR3: CASSWTANSGNTIYF; DNA: TGCGCCAGCAGCTGGACTGCGAACTCTGGAAACACCATATATTTT; D: -; V: TRBV5-1; size: -; J: TRBJ1-3
CDR3: CASSLGGPPDTQYF; DNA: TGCGCCAGCAGTCTCGGGGGGCCCCCAGATACGCAGTATTTT; D: -; V: TRBV10-1; size: -; J: TRBJ2-3
CDR3: CASRSGTGISNQPQHF; DNA: TGTGCCAGCAGGTCTGGGACAGGGATTAGCAATCAGCCCCAGCATTTT; D: TRBD1; V: TRBV27; size: -; J: TRBJ1-5
CDR3: CASSQAEGASMGSTEAFF; DNA: TGTGCCAGCAGCCAAGCGGAGGGGGCTTCGATGGGGAGCACTGAAGCTTTCTTT; D: TRBD1; V: TRBV3-1/TRBV3-2; size: -; J: TRBJ1-1
CDR3: CASSIPTGMDTDTQYF; DNA: TGTGCCAGTAGTATCCCGACAGGGATGGACACAGATACGCAGTATTTT; D: TRBD1; V: TRBV19; size: -; J: TRBJ2-3
CDR3: CASSSIQGNTGELFF; DNA: TGTGCCAGCAGCTCCATACAGGGCAACACCGGGGAGCTGTTTTTT; D: -; V: TRBV11-1; size: -; J: TRBJ2-2
CDR3: CASSSPTNPYEQYF; DNA: TGTGCCAGCAGTTCTCCGACAAATCCCTACGAGCAGTACTTC; D: -; V: TRBV28; size: -; J: TRBJ2-7
CDR3: CASSIQTGAYNEQFF; DNA: TGTGCCAGCAGCATTCAGACAGGGGCCTACAATGAGCAGTTCTTC; D: TRBD1; V: TRBV3-1/TRBV3-2; size: -; J: TRBJ2-1
CDR3: CASSGGDRGRVSRTEAFF; DNA: TGTGCCAGCAGCGGAGGGGACAGGGGGCGCGTGTCACGAACTGAAGCTTTCTTT; D: TRBD1; V: TRBV7-3; size: -; J: TRBJ1-1